The entry below describes one T cell receptor beta chain. This sample is drawn from a study of blood T cell repertoires in COVID-19. About the research overall: Samples of COVID-19 (acute and convalescent) were obtained from the United States, Italy and Spain. Sources were T cells, B-cell-depleted T cells, or PBMCs; the material itself was cDNA or gDNA.

This table comes from immunoSEQ multiplex PCR, and its TCRdb copy is limited to in-frame clones, with some not included. The data contain 65,000 to 100,000 clones, 80% to 90% of them singletons. The receptor was derived from a man between 45 and 60 years old with acute or convalescent COVID-19. What was sequenced was peripheral blood.

The DNA of the CDR3 is TGTGCCAGCAGCCAAGACGGTAATATGAGAACCCAGTACTTC. It is translated as CASSQDGNMRTQYF. J is TRBJ2-5 and V is TRBV14; no definite D call. There are 14 residues in the CDR3. Germline assignment: CDR1 SGHDN and CDR2 FVKESK. V lost 0 bases to trimming and J lost 8 bases, with 13 bases between them.